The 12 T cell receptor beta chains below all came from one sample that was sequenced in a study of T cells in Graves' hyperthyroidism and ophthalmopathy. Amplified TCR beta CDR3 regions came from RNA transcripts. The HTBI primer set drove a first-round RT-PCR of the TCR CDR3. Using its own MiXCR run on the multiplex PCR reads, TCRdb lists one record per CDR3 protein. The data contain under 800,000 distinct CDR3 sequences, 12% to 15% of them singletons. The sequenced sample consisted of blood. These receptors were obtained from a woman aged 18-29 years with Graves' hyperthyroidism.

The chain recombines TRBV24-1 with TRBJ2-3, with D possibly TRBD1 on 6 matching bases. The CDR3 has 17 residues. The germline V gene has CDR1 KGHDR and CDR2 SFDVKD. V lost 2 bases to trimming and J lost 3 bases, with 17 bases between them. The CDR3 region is CATSDYSRGFETDTQYF. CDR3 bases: TGTGCCACCAGTGATTACTCCAGGGGTTTTGAGACAGATACGCAGTATTTT.

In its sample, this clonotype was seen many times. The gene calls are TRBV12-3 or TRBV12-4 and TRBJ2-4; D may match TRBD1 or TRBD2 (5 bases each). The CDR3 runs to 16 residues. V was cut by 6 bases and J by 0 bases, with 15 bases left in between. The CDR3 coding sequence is TGTGCCAGCAGGACGGGGCACAGCGGAGCCAAAAACATTCAGTACTTC. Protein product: CASRTGHSGAKNIQYF.

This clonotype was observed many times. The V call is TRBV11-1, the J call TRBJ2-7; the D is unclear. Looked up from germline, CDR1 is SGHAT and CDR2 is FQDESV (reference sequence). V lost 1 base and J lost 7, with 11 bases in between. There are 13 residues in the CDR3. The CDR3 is CASSLGGRVEQYF. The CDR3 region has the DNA TGTGCCAGCAGCTTAGGCGGACGCGTGGAGCAGTACTTC.

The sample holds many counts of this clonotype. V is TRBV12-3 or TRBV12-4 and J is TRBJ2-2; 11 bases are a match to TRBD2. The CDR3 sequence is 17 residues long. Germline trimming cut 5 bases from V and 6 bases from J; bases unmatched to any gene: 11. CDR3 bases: TGTGCCAGCAGTCCCAGTATCGGACTAGCGGGCCCCGGGGAGCTGTTTTTT. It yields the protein CASSPSIGLAGPGELFF.

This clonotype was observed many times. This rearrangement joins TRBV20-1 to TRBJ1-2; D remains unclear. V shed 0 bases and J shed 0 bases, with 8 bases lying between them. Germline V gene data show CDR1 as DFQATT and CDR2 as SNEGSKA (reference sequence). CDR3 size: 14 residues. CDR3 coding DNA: TGCAGTGCTAGAGAGTACAGAGCTAACTATGGCTACACCTTC. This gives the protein CSAREYRANYGYTF.

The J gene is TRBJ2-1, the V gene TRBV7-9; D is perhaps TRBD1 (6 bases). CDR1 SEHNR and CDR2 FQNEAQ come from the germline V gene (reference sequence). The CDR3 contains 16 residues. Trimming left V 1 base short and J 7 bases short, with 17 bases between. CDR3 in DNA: TGTGCCAGCAGCTTAGTGGGCAGGGGTTCCCTTAATGAGCAGTTCTTC. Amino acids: CASSLVGRGSLNEQFF.

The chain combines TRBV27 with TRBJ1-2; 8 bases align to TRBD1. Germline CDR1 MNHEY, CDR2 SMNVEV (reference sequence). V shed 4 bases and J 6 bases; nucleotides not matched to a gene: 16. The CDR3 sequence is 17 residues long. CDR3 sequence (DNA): TGTGCCAGCAGTTCCGGACAGGGCGGCTCTACACTGAATGGCTACACCTTC. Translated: CASSSGQGGSTLNGYTF.

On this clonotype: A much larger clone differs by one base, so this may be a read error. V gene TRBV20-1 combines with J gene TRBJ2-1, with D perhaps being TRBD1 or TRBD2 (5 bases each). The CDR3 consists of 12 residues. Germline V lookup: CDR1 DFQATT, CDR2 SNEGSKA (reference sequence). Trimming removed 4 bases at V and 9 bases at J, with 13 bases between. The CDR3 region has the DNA TGCAGTGCTACCTCCGGGACCTCTGAGCAGTTCTTC. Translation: CSATSGTSEQFF.

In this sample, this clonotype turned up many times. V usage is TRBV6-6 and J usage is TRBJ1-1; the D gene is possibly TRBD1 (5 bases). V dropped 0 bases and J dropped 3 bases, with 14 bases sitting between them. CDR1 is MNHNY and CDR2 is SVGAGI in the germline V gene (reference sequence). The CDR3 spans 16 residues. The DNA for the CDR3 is TGTGCCAGCAGTTACTCGTACCCAGGGCTTTACACTGAAGCTTTCTTT. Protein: CASSYSYPGLYTEAFF.

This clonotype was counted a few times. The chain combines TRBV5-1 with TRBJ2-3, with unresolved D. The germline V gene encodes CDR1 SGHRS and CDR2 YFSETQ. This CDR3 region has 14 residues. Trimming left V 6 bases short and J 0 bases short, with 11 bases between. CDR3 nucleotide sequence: TGCGCCAGCATTCGTGGGCCTAGCACAGATACGCAGTATTTT. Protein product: CASIRGPSTDTQYF.

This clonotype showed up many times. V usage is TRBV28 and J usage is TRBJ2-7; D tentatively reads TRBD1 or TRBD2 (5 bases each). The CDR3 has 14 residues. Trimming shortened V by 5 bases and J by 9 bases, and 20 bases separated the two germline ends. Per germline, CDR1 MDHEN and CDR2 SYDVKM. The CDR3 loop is CASSHDSFPGRQYF. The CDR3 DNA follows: TGTGCCAGCAGTCATGACAGCTTCCCAGGGAGGCAGTACTTC.

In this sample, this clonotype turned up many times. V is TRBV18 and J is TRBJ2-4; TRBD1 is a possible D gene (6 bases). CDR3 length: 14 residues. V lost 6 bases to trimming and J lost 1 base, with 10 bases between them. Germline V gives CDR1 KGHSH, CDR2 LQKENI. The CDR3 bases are TGTGCCAGCTCTCGACAGGAGGCCAAAAACATTCAGTACTTC. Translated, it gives CASSRQEAKNIQYF.